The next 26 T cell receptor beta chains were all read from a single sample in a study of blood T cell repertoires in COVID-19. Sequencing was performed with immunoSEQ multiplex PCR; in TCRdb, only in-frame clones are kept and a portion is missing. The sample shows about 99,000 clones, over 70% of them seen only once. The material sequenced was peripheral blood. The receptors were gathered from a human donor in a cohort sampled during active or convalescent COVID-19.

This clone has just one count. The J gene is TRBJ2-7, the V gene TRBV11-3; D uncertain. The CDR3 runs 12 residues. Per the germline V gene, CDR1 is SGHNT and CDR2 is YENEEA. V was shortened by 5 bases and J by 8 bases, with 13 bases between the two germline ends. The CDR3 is CASSITLGQQYF. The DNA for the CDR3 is TGTGCCAGCAGCATAACCCTGGGCCAGCAGTACTTC.

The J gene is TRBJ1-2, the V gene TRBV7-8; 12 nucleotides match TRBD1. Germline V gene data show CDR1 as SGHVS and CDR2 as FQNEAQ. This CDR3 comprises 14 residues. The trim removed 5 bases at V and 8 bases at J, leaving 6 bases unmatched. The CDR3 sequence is CASSQGGQGAGYTF. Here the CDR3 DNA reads TGTGCCAGCAGCCAGGGGGGACAGGGGGCAGGCTACACCTTC.

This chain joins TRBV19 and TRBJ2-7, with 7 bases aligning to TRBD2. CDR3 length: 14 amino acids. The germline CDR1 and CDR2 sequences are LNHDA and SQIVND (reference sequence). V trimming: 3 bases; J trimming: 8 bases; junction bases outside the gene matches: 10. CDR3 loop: CASSIFLAAGQQYF. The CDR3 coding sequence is TGTGCCAGTAGTATTTTTCTAGCGGCCGGCCAGCAGTACTTC.

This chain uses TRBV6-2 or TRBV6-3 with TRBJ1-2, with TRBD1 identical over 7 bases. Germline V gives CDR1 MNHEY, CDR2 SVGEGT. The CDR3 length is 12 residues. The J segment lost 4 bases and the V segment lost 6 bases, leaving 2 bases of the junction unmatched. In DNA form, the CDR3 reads TGTGCCAGCAGCGACAGGGCCTATGGCTACACCTTC. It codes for CASSDRAYGYTF.

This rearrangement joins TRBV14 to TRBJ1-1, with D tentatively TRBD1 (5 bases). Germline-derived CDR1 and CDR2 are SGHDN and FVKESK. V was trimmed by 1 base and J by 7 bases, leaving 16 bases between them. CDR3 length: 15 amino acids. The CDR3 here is CASSQGVKWGDEAFF. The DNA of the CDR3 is TGTGCCAGCAGCCAAGGTGTAAAGTGGGGGGATGAAGCTTTCTTT. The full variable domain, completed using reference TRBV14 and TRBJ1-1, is EAGVTQFPSHSVIEKGQTVTLRCDPISGHDNLYWYRRVMGKEIKFLLHFVKESKQDESGMPNNRFLAERTGGTYSTLKVQPAELEDSGVYFCASSQGVKWGDEAFFGQGTRLTVV.

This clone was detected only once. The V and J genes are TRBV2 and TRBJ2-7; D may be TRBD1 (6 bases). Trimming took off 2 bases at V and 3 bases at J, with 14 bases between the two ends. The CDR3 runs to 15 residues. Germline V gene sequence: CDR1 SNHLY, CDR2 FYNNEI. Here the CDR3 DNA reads TGTGCCAGCAGTGAAAGATTAACAGGGTACTACGAGCAGTACTTC. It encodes CASSERLTGYYEQYF.

CDR3 sequence reads: CASSSQGANQPQHF. Written as DNA, the CDR3 is TGTGCCAGCAGTAGTCAGGGGGCAAATCAGCCCCAGCATTTT. V is TRBV6-2 or TRBV6-3 and J is TRBJ1-5; 8 bases fit TRBD1. The CDR3 extends over 14 amino acids. The germline CDR1 and CDR2 sequences are MNHEY and SVGEGT. With 5 bases clipped from V and 4 bases from J, the junction kept 4 bases outside the gene matches.

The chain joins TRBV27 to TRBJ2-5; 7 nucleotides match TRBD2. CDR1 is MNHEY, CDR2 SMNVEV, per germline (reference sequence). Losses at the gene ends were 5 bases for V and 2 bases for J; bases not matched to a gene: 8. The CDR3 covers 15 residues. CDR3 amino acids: CASSPSGAGQETQYF. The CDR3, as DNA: TGTGCCAGCAGTCCGTCAGGAGCGGGGCAAGAGACCCAGTACTTC.

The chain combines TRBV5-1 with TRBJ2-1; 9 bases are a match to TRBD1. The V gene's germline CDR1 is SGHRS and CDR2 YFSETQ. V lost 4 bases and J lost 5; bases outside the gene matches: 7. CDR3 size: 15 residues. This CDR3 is CASSPRTGVNNEQFF. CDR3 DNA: TGCGCCAGCAGCCCCCGGACAGGGGTGAACAATGAGCAGTTCTTC.

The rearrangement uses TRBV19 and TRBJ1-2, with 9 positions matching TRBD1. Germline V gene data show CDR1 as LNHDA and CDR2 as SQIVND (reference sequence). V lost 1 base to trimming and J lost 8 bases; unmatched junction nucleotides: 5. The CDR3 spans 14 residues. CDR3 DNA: TGTGCCAGTAGTATAGGGGACAGGGTGGAGGGCTACACCTTC. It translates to CASSIGDRVEGYTF.

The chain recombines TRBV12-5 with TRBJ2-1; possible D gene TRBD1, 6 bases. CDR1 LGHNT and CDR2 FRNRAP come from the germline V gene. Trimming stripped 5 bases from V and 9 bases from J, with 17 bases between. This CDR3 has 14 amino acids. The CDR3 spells CASGPPGQLGEQFF. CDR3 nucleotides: TGTGCTAGTGGTCCCCCAGGACAGCTCGGTGAGCAGTTCTTC.

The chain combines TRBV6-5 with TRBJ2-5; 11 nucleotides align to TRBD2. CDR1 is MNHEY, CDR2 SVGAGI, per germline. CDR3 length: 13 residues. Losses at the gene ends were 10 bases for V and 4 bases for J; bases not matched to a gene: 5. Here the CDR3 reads CATKLAGAETQYF. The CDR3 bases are TGTGCCACCAAACTAGCGGGGGCAGAGACCCAGTACTTC.

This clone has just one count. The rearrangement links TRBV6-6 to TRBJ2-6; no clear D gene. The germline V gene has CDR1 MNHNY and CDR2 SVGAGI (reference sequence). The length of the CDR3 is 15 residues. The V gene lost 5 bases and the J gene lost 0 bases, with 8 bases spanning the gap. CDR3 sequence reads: CASSPSSSGANVLTF. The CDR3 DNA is TGTGCCAGCAGTCCGTCGTCCTCTGGGGCCAACGTCCTGACTTTC.

CDR3 protein: CASSLGWLGGETPLHF. The CDR3 DNA is TGTGCCAGCAGCTTGGGATGGCTCGGGGGGGAAACACCCCTCCACTTT. The chain carries TRBV5-5 and TRBJ1-6; tentatively, D is TRBD1 (5 bases). The CDR3 is 16 residues long. Germline V CDR1 and CDR2: SGHKS, YYEKEE (reference sequence). Between the trimmed V and J ends, which lost 0 bases and 11 bases, there was a span of 18 bases. Full variable domain (outside the CDR3, taken from reference TRBV5-5 and TRBJ1-6): DAGVTQSPTHLIKTRGQQVTLRCSPISGHKSVSWYQQVLGQGPQFIFQYYEKEERGRGNFPDRFSARQFPNYSSELNVNALLLGDSALYLCASSLGWLGGETPLHFGNGTRLTVT.

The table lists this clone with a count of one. CDR3 DNA sequence: TGTGCCAGCAGCTCCCCCAGGATGGGGGGCACCGGGGAGCTGTTTTTT. Its protein product is CASSSPRMGGTGELFF. The chain recombines TRBV7-3 with TRBJ2-2; D is possibly TRBD2 (6 bases). Trimming removed 4 bases at V and 4 bases at J, with 16 bases between. The germline CDR1 and CDR2 sequences are SGHTA and FQGTGA. The CDR3 covers 16 residues.

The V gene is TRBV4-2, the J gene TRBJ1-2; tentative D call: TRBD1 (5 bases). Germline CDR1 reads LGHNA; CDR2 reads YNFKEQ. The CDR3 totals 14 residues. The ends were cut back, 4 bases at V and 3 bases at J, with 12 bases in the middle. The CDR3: CASSPQGVDYGYTF. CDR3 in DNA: TGTGCCAGCAGCCCCCAGGGTGTTGACTATGGCTACACCTTC.

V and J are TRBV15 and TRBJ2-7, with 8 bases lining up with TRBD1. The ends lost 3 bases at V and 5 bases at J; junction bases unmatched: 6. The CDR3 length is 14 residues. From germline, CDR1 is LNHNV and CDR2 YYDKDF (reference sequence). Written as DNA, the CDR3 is TGTGCCACCAGCAGGGGACAGGAGAGTGACGAGCAGTACTTC. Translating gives CATSRGQESDEQYF.

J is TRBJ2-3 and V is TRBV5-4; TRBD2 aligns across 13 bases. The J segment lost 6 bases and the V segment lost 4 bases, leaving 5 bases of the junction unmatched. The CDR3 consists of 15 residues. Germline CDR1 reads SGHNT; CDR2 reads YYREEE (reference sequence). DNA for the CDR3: TGTGCCAGCAGCGTACTAGCGGGGGGGCGGGATACGCAGTATTTT. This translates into CASSVLAGGRDTQYF.

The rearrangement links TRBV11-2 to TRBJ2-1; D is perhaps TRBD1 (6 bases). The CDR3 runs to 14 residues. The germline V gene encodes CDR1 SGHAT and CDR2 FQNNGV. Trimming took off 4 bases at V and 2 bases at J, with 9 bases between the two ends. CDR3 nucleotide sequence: TGTGCCAGCAGCTCTGGACAGACCTACAATGAGCAGTTCTTC. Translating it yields CASSSGQTYNEQFF.

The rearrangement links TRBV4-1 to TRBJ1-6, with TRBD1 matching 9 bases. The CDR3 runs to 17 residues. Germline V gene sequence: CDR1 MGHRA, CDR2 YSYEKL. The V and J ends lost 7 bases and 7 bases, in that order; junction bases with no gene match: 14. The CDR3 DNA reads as TGCGCCAGCAACTTTCAAGCTGCGGGACAGGGAAATTCACCCCTCCACTTT. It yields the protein CASNFQAAGQGNSPLHF.

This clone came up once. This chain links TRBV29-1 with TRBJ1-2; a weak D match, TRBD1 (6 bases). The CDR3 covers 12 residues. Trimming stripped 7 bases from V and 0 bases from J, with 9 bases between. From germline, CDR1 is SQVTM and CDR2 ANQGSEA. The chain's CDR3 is CSAPGANYGYTF. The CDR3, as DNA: TGCAGCGCCCCAGGGGCTAACTATGGCTACACCTTC.

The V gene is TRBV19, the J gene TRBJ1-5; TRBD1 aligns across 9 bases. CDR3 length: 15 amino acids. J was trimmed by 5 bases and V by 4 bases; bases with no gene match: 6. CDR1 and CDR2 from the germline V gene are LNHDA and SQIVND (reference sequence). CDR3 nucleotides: TGTGCCAGTAGTAAGAGACAGGGGGGAGATCAGCCCCAGCATTTT. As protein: CASSKRQGGDQPQHF.

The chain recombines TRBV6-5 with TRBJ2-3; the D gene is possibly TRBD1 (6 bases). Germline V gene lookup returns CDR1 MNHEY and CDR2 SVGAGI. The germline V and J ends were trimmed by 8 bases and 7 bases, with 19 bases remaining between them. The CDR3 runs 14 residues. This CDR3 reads CASVRDTEPHTQYF. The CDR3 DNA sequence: TGTGCCAGCGTCCGGGACACCGAGCCCCATACGCAGTATTTT.

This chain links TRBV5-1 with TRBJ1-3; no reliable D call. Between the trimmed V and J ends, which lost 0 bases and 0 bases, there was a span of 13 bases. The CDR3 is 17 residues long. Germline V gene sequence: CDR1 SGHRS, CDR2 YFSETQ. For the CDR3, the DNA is TGCGCCAGCAGCTTGGTTTGGGCAGGAATCTCTGGAAACACCATATATTTT. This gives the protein CASSLVWAGISGNTIYF.

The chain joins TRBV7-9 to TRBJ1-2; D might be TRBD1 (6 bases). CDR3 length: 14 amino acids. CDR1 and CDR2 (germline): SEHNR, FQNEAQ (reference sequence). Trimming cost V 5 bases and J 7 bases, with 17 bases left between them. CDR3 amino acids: CASSPKGGGAGYTF. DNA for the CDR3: TGTGCCAGCAGCCCTAAGGGGGGGGGAGCTGGCTACACCTTC.

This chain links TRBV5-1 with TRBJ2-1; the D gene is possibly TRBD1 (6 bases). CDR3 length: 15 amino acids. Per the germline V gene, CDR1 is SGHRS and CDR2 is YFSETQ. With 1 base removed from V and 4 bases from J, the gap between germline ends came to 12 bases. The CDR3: CASSLRSGVYNEQFF. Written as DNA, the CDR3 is TGCGCCAGCAGCTTGAGGTCAGGGGTATACAATGAGCAGTTCTTC.